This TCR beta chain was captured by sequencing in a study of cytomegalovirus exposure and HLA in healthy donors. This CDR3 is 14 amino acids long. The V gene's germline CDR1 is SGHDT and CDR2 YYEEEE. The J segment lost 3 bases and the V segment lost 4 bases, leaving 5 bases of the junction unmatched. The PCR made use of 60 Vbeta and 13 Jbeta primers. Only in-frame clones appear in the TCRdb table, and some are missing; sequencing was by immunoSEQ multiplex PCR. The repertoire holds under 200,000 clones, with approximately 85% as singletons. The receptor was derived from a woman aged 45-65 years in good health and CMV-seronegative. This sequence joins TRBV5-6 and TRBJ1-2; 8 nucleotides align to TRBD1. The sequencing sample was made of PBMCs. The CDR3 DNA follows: TGTGCCAGCAGCCCCAGGGGGCGCGACTATGGCTACACCTTC. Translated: CASSPRGRDYGYTF.